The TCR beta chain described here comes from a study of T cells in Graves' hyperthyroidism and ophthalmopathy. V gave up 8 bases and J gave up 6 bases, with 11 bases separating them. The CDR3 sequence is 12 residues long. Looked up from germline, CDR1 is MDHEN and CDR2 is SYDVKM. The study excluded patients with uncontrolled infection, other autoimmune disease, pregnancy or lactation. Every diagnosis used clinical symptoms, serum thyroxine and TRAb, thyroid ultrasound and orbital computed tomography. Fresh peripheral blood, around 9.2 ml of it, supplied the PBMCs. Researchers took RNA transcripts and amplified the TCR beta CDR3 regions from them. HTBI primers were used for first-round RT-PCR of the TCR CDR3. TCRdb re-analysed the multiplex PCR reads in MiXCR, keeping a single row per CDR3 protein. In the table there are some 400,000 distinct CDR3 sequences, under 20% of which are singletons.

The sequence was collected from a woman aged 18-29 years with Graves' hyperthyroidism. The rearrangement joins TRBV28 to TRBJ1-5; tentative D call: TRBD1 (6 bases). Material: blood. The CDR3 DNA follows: TGTGCCAGCCAAACAGGGACTCAGCCCCAGCATTTT. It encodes CASQTGTQPQHF.